This T cell receptor beta chain was documented in a study of CD8 T cells in ankylosing spondylitis. Study results and caveats: A number of the motif variants had already been described in reactive arthritis synovial fluid and blood.

Regarding this clonotype: Its antigen is unidentified.

Trimming cost V 7 bases and J 4 bases; bases outside gene matches: 7. Germline V CDR1 and CDR2: SQVTM, ANQGSEA. The CDR3 consists of 14 residues. Researchers built TCR beta libraries using quantitative 5'-RACE with molecular barcodes. Each CDR3 protein gets one entry after TCRdb re-called the 5' RACE reads with MiXCR. The sample lists tens of thousands of distinct CDR3 sequences, roughly 27% occurring once. The sequenced sample consisted of blood, either unsorted or a sorted T cell fraction (not recorded which). This receptor was identified in a male donor with ankylosing spondylitis or in good health (not recorded which). The chain uses TRBV29-1 and TRBJ2-3, with 11 nucleotides matching TRBD2. This CDR3 is CSGRTSGHPDTQYF. The CDR3 nucleotides read TGCAGCGGGCGGACTAGCGGGCACCCAGATACGCAGTATTTT.